The sample holds one count of the clone carrying this TCR beta chain. The sample originates from a study of blood T cell repertoires in COVID-19. The wider study: T cells, B-cell-depleted T cells, or PBMCs supplied cDNA or gDNA.

Researchers sorted participants into cohorts using their self-reported clinical history. Profiled with immunoSEQ multiplex PCR; TCRdb holds only in-frame clones, not every one. The sample contains a few hundred thousand clones, just under 90% of which appear only once. CDR3 size: 14 residues. The V gene lost 4 bases and the J gene lost 1 base, with 9 bases spanning the gap. The V gene's germline CDR1 is SGHRS and CDR2 YFSETQ. Sequences were obtained from PBMCs or T cells enriched from blood (not recorded which). The TCR was taken from a woman aged 45 to 65 who had recovered from COVID-19. The chain couples TRBV5-1 to TRBJ1-3; D possibly corresponds to TRBD1 (5 bases). The CDR3 region has the DNA TGCGCCAGCAGCCCGGGGGGGTCTGGAAACACCATATATTTT. Protein sequence: CASSPGGSGNTIYF.